Listed below are T cell receptor beta chains from one sample, sequenced in a study of identical twins. TCRdb fed the 5' RACE reads into MiXCR, producing one record per CDR3 protein. The profile shows 1.5 million to 2 million distinct CDR3 sequences, roughly a third of them singletons. The sample taken for sequencing was cord blood. The receptors shown here come from a newborn girl in good health. Each CDR3 is given with its conserved first and last residue. The order of the fields is V gene, J gene, clone size, D gene, CDR3 protein, CDR3 DNA. D genes are given only for firm matches. Size is omitted from some rows. Given values are once, few, many or a class for expanded clones.

>TRBV20-1|TRBJ2-3|few|TRBD1
CSAGQGSSTDTQYF
TGCAGTGCTGGACAGGGCTCTAGCACAGATACGCAGTATTTT
>TRBV28|TRBJ2-1|few|NA
CASEFRRNEQFF
TGTGCCAGCGAGTTCCGTAGGAATGAGCAGTTCTTC
>TRBV3-1|TRBJ2-3|NA|NA
CASSHLGGTDTQYF
TGTGCCAGCAGCCACCTAGGAGGGACAGATACGCAGTATTTT
>TRBV3-1|TRBJ2-7|once|NA
CASGQVGQGYEQYF
TGTGCCAGCGGCCAAGTCGGGCAAGGCTACGAGCAGTACTTC
>TRBV19|TRBJ2-1|NA|TRBD2
CASSIDFAGGSYNEQFF
TGTGCCAGTAGTATAGATTTTGCGGGGGGATCCTACAATGAGCAGTTCTTC
>TRBV5-4|TRBJ2-4|few|TRBD1
CASSLTGENIQYF
TGTGCCAGCAGCTTGACAGGGGAAAACATTCAGTACTTC
>TRBV7-9|TRBJ1-2|few|NA
CASSLANPAHGYTF
TGTGCCAGCAGCTTGGCGAACCCTGCTCATGGCTACACCTTC
>TRBV4-2|TRBJ2-3|many|NA
CASSQDLASTDTQYF
TGTGCCAGCAGCCAAGACCTAGCTAGCACAGATACGCAGTATTTT
>TRBV7-2|TRBJ2-7|NA|NA
CASSWDLSSYEQYF
TGTGCCAGCAGTTGGGACCTGAGCTCCTACGAGCAGTACTTC
>TRBV5-1|TRBJ2-5|few|NA
CASSLPWYSETQYF
TGCGCCAGCAGCCTGCCGTGGTACTCTGAGACCCAGTACTTC
>TRBV6-5|TRBJ1-6|NA|TRBD1
CASTQQGARSNSPLHF
TGTGCCAGCACACAACAGGGGGCGAGATCTAATTCACCCCTCCACTTT
>TRBV9|TRBJ2-5|NA|NA
CASSFKFSGGNEQYF
TGTGCCAGCAGCTTTAAGTTTTCTGGGGGAAATGAGCAGTACTTC
>TRBV7-2|TRBJ2-1|NA|TRBD2
CASSFPRTSGGSYNEQFF
TGTGCCAGCAGCTTTCCCCGGACTAGCGGGGGCTCCTACAATGAGCAGTTCTTC
>TRBV20-1|TRBJ2-1|NA|NA
CSAAGGGRNEQFF
TGCAGTGCTGCAGGGGGCGGGAGAAATGAGCAGTTCTTC
>TRBV12-3/TRBV12-4|TRBJ1-1|NA|TRBD1
CASSFTQGITEAFF
TGTGCCAGCAGTTTCACACAGGGGATCACTGAAGCTTTCTTT
>TRBV24-1|TRBJ2-1|few|TRBD2
CATGGLAGTYNEQFF
TGTGCCACCGGGGGACTAGCGGGAACCTACAATGAGCAGTTCTTC
>TRBV7-2|TRBJ2-3|NA|TRBD2
CASSVGLENTQYF
TGTGCCAGCAGCGTCGGACTAGAAAATACGCAGTATTTT
>TRBV28|TRBJ2-5|many|NA
CASYREETQYF
TGTGCCAGCTACAGGGAAGAGACCCAGTACTTC
>TRBV14|TRBJ2-1|NA|TRBD2
CASSHPTSRDEQFF
TGTGCCAGCAGCCACCCGACTAGCAGGGATGAGCAGTTCTTC
>TRBV25-1|TRBJ2-7|few|TRBD1
CASSVTGLGNEQYF
TGTGCCAGCAGTGTGACAGGGTTGGGGAATGAGCAGTACTTC
>TRBV18|TRBJ1-2|many|NA
CASSPSGNYGYTF
TGTGCCAGCAGTCCGTCAGGGAACTATGGCTACACCTTC
>TRBV18|TRBJ2-1|once|NA
CASQGALAGNEQFF
TGTGCCAGCCAAGGGGCCCTAGCTGGTAATGAGCAGTTCTTC
>TRBV7-2|TRBJ1-1|NA|TRBD1
CASSLGMDRRLNTEAFF
TGTGCCAGCAGCTTAGGCATGGACAGGAGATTGAACACTGAAGCTTTCTTT
>TRBV12-5|TRBJ2-2|NA|NA
CASGPARGGELFF
TGTGCTAGTGGTCCGGCCAGGGGCGGGGAGCTGTTTTTT
>TRBV4-1|TRBJ2-1|few|NA
CASSLTRTESSYNEQFF
TGCGCCAGCAGCCTGACTCGGACGGAGAGCTCCTACAATGAGCAGTTCTTC
>TRBV5-1|TRBJ1-6|few|TRBD1
CASRQGARNSPLHF
TGCGCCAGCAGACAGGGGGCAAGGAATTCACCCCTCCACTTT
>TRBV7-2|TRBJ2-3|NA|NA
CASRSQRGASTDTQYF
TGTGCCAGCAGATCCCAGAGGGGCGCTAGCACAGATACGCAGTATTTT
>TRBV5-1|TRBJ2-7|NA|TRBD2
CASSLSGIPAYEQYF
TGCGCCAGCAGCTTGAGCGGGATACCTGCTTACGAGCAGTACTTC
>TRBV19|TRBJ2-3|NA|NA
CASSIWGSGTDTQYF
TGTGCCAGTAGTATATGGGGGAGTGGCACAGATACGCAGTATTTT
>TRBV27|TRBJ1-6|few|NA
CASSFRSANSPLHF
TGTGCCAGCAGTTTCCGGTCAGCAAATTCACCCCTCCACTTT
>TRBV7-6|TRBJ2-3|few|NA
CASSHSLQPDTQYF
TGTGCCAGCTCCCATTCTTTACAGCCAGATACGCAGTATTTT
>TRBV7-2|TRBJ2-3|many|NA
CASSLFPADTQYF
TGTGCCAGCAGCTTATTTCCCGCAGATACGCAGTATTTT